This T cell receptor beta chain came from a study of CD8+ T cells in alopecia areata. As for the study in general: Patients took tofacitinib for 6 to 18 months, followed by 6 drug-free months.

Described treatment: oral pan-JAK inhibitor, 5-10 mg twice daily. Comment on this clone: Its antigen is still unknown.

Per germline, CDR1 LGHNT and CDR2 FRNRAP. V lost 4 bases, J lost 2 bases, and 14 bases lay in between. The CDR3 extends over 15 amino acids. General observations from the study: Tofacitinib significantly reduced both scalp clonality and expanded CD8+ clones among the top 100.

Following RNA extraction, reverse transcription yielded cDNA that acted as the sequencing template. TCRdb's table, derived via immunoSEQ multiplex PCR, lists solely in-frame clones and lacks some. The sample lists about 180,000 clones, roughly 46% occurring once. The sample was CD8+ T cells sorted from blood, taken between weeks 51 and 52, from a patient treated with tofacitinib. The source is a human donor with alopecia areata. J is TRBJ2-5 and V is TRBV12-5; D is undetermined. CDR3 DNA sequence: TGTGCTAGTGGTTCTCTTGGGCAAATTCAAGAGACCCAGTACTTC. It encodes CASGSLGQIQETQYF.